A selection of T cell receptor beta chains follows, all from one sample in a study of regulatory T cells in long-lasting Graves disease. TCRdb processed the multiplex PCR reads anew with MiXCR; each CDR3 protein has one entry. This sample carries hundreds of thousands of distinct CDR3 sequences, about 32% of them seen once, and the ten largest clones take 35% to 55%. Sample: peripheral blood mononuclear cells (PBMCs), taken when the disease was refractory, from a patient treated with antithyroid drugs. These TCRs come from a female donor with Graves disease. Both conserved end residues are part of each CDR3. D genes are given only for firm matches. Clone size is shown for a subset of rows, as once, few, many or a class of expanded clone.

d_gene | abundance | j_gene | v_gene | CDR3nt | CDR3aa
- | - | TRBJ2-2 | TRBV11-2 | TGTGCCAGCAGCCCTATAGGGGAGCTGTTTTTT | CASSPIGELFF
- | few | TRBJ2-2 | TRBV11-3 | TGTGCCAGCAGCTTAGGGGGCGAGGCGGCCGGGGAGCTGTTTTTT | CASSLGGEAAGELFF
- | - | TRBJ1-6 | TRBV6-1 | TGTGCCAGCAGCCCGGGACGGATAAATTCACCCCTCCACTTT | CASSPGRINSPLHF
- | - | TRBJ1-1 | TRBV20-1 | TGCAGTGCTAGAGGGAAGACAGGCAAGGACTCTGAAGCTTTCTTT | CSARGKTGKDSEAFF
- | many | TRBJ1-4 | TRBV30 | TGTGCCTGGCACCGGGACAAAGGACTGTTTTTT | CAWHRDKGLFF
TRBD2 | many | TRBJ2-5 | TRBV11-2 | TGTGCCAGCAGCCTATTAGGACTAGCGGGAGGAAAGACCCAGTACTTC | CASSLLGLAGGKTQYF
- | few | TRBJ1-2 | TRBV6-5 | TGTGCCAGCAGTTACTCGCCATCGACAGCTCCGCGGGGGTATGGCTACACCTTC | CASSYSPSTAPRGYGYTF
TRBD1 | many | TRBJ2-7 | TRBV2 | TGTGCCAGCCGGGACAGGTCCTACGAGCAGTACTTC | CASRDRSYEQYF
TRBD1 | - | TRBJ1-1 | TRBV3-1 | TGTGCCAGCAGCAAGGACAGGGGACAGGCTGAAGCTTTCTTT | CASSKDRGQAEAFF
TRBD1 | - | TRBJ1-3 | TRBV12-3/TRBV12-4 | TGTGCCAGCGATCAGGGGGTCTCTGGAAACACCATATATTTT | CASDQGVSGNTIYF
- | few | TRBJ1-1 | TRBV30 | TGTGCCTGGCTGGGCCAGGGGAAGGTCGGCACTGAAGCTTTCTTT | CAWLGQGKVGTEAFF
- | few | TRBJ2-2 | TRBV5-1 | TGCGCCAGCAGCTTGGCCCGGGGGCACACCGGGGAGCTGTTTTTT | CASSLARGHTGELFF
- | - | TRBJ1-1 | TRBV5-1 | TGCGCCAGCAGCTTGGGGGTGAATAGAAGGACTGAAGCTTTCTTT | CASSLGVNRRTEAFF
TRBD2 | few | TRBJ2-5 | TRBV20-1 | TGCAGTGCTAGATCGACTAGCGGGAGGGCCGGGGAGACCCAGTACTTC | CSARSTSGRAGETQYF
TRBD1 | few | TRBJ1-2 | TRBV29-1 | TGCAGCGTTCTCGCCAGGGGGGAACACTATGGCTACACCTTC | CSVLARGEHYGYTF
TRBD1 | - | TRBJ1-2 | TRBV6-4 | TGTGCCAGCAGTGCACGGTCAGGGGGCTGGGACTATGGCTACACCTTC | CASSARSGGWDYGYTF
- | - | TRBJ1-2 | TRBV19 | TGTGCCACCCTAGGGACCCCACCTAACTATGGCTACACCTTC | CATLGTPPNYGYTF
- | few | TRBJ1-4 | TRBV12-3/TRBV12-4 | TGTGCCAGCAGTTCCGGCGGGACACCCTGGGGGGAAAAACTGTTTTTT | CASSSGGTPWGEKLFF
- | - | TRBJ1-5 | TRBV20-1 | TGCAGTGCCGGGGATTATAGCAATCAGCCCCAGCATTTT | CSAGDYSNQPQHF
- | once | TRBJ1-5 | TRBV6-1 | TGTGCCAGCAGTGCCGGTCGGCGGTCCCAGCATTTT | CASSAGRRSQHF
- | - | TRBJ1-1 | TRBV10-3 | TGTGCCATCAGTCCTGCGGACAGTGAAGCTTTCTTT | CAISPADSEAFF
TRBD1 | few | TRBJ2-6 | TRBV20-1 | TGCAGTGCTAGAGCGAGGGGGCGCGGTGCTGGGGCCAACGTCCTGACTTTC | CSARARGRGAGANVLTF
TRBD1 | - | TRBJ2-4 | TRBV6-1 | TGTGCCAGCAGGACAGGGGGGGGAGCCAAAAACATTCAGTACTTC | CASRTGGGAKNIQYF
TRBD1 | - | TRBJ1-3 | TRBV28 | TGTGCCAGCAGCGGCGGACAGGGTAGCCGAAACACCATATATTTT | CASSGGQGSRNTIYF
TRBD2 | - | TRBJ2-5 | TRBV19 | TGTGCCAGTAGTGCACTAGCGGGAGGGTCCCAAGAGACCCAGTACTTC | CASSALAGGSQETQYF
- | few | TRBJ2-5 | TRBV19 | TGTGCCAGTAGTGACAGCCCGGGGCAGACCCAGTACTTC | CASSDSPGQTQYF
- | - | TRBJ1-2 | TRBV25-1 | TGTGCCAGCAGTGAATCTCTGGACAGTTATGGCTACACCTTC | CASSESLDSYGYTF
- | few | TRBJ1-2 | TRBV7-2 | TGTGCCAGCAGCTTAGTCCTGATGGGTGGCTACACCTTC | CASSLVLMGGYTF
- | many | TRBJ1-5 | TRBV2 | TGTGCCAGCAGTGACGGGGATCAGCCCCAGCATTTT | CASSDGDQPQHF
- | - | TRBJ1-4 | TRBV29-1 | TGCAGCGTTGACTACAACCAGGGTTACCTGTTTTTT | CSVDYNQGYLFF
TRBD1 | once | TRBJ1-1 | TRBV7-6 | TGTGCCAGCAGCTCTATACAGGGGTCTGAAGCTTTCTTT | CASSSIQGSEAFF
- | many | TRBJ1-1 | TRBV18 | TGTGCCAGCTCACCAACCGATCTTGAAGCTTTCTTT | CASSPTDLEAFF
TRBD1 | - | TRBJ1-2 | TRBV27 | TGTGCCAGCAGTTACGTAGGGGGCAACTATGGCTACACCTTC | CASSYVGGNYGYTF
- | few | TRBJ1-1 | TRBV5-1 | TGCGCCACCACAGCGGCGCAGGACACTGAAGCTTTCTTT | CATTAAQDTEAFF
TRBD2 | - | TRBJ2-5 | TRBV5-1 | TGCGCCAGCAGCTCCTCGGGACTAGCGGGAGTGCAGACCCAGTACTTC | CASSSSGLAGVQTQYF
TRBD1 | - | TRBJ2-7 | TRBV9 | TGTGCCAGCACCGGGACAGGGTCCCACGAGCAGTACTTC | CASTGTGSHEQYF
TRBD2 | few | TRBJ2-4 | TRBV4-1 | TGCGCCAGCAGCCAAGACCTAGCGGGTAGCCAAAAGTACTTC | CASSQDLAGSQKYF
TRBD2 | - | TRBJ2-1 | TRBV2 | TGTGCCAGCAGCTTGGGACTAGCGGGCCGAAATGAGCAGTTCTTC | CASSLGLAGRNEQFF
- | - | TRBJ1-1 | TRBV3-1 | TGTGCCAGCAGCCAAAGACAAACGAACACTGAAGCTTTCTTT | CASSQRQTNTEAFF
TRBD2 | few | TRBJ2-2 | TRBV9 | TGTGCCAGCAGCGTAAAACTAGCGGCTAACACCGGGGAGCTGTTTTTT | CASSVKLAANTGELFF
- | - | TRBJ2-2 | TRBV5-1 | TGCGCCAGCAGCGTCGGGCACAGGAACACCGGGGAGCTGTTTTTT | CASSVGHRNTGELFF
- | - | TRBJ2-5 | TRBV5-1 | TGCGCCAGCAGTAGTATTGGGGAGCGGGAAGAGACCCAGTACTTC | CASSSIGEREETQYF
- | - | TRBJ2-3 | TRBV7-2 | TGTGCCAGCAGCTTAGCACTGCTCGGCACAGATACGCAGTATTTT | CASSLALLGTDTQYF
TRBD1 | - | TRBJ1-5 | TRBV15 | TGTGCCACCGGATCGTTGGGCAGGGGGCTGAGAAGCAATCAGCCCCAGCATTTT | CATGSLGRGLRSNQPQHF
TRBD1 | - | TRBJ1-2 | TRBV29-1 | TGCAGCGTTCCGGACAGGGACCTATTGGATGGCTACACCTTC | CSVPDRDLLDGYTF
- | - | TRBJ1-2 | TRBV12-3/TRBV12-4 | TGTGCCAGCAGTTTCGGGACCTCAGAGGGCTATGGCTACACCTTC | CASSFGTSEGYGYTF
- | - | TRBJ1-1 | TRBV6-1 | TGTGCCAGCGGCGGGGGGGGGGTTACTGAAGCTTTCTTT | CASGGGGVTEAFF
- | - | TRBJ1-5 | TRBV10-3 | TGTGCCATCAGTGAGTCGGGTTACGGGCAAAGCAATCAGCCCCAGCATTTT | CAISESGYGQSNQPQHF
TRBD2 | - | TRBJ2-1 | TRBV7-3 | TGTGCCAGCAGCTTATTAGGACTAGCGGACAATGAGCAGTTCTTC | CASSLLGLADNEQFF
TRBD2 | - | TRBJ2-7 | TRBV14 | TGTGCCAGCAGCCCGCTAGCGGGAGCTGTCTACGAGCAGTACTTC | CASSPLAGAVYEQYF
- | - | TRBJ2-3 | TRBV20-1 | TGCAGTGCTACCTACAGGGATGATACGCAGTATTTT | CSATYRDDTQYF
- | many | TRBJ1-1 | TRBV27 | TGTGCCAGCAGTAATCAGGGGTTGATGAACACTGAAGCTTTCTTT | CASSNQGLMNTEAFF
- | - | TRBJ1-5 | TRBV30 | TGTGCCTGGGCTACAGGGAACAATCAGCCCCAGCATTTT | CAWATGNNQPQHF
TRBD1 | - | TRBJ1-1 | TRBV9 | TGTGCCAGCAGCCAAACCGGGGGGACAGTTGCCACTGAAGCTTTCTTT | CASSQTGGTVATEAFF
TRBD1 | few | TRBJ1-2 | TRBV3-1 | TGTGCCAGCAGCCACGGACAGGGATCTGGCTACACCTTC | CASSHGQGSGYTF